These 21 T cell receptor beta chains were all obtained from the same sample, sequenced in a study of response to subunit inactivated influenza vaccine. MiXCR was run by TCRdb on the RT-PCR reads, yielding one entry per CDR3 protein. The table lists over 650,000 distinct CDR3 sequences, about a fifth of them singletons. The sample consisted of PBMCs from blood, taken 4 to 6 days after vaccination. The receptor set was obtained from a man aged 50 to 59 who received an inactivated influenza vaccine.

This clonotype has just a few counts. The V call is TRBV6-2 or TRBV6-3, the J call TRBJ2-1, with D possibly called TRBD1 or TRBD2 (5 bases each). Trimming left V 6 bases short and J 5 bases short, with 17 bases between. The CDR3 runs to 15 residues. Germline CDR1 reads MNHEY; CDR2 reads SVGEGT. CDR3 bases: TGTGCCAGCAGCCCGGGACCAGGATTAAACAATGAGCAGTTCTTC. This sequence encodes CASSPGPGLNNEQFF.

The chain employs TRBV20-1 and TRBJ2-1, with 11 bases identical to TRBD2. The CDR3 contains 14 residues. The germline V gene has CDR1 DFQATT and CDR2 SNEGSKA (reference sequence). With 3 bases clipped from V and 9 bases from J, the junction kept 7 bases outside the gene matches. The CDR3 is CSAREASGRTEQFF. The CDR3 nucleotides are TGCAGTGCTAGGGAGGCTAGCGGGAGGACTGAGCAGTTCTTC.

Of note for this clonotype: The junction departs from the called germline gene at one end, perhaps through a read error. The chain couples TRBV7-9 to TRBJ2-2; 7 bases line up with TRBD1. Germline V lookup: CDR1 SEHNR, CDR2 FQNEAQ (reference sequence). The CDR3 has 14 amino acids. The CDR3 nucleotides read TGTGACAGCAGCAGGGGACAGCCCGCGAGGGAGCTGTTTTTT. As protein: CDSSRGQPARELFF.

The V and J genes are TRBV12-3 or TRBV12-4 and TRBJ1-3; possible D gene TRBD1, 6 bases. Trimming took 7 bases from V and 4 from J, leaving 8 bases between them. This CDR3 has 12 residues. As DNA, the CDR3 is TGTGCCAGCACTAGGGGGGGAAACACCATATATTTT. Its translation is CASTRGGNTIYF.

This clonotype was recorded a few times. CDR3 residues: CAIMKGSDSPLHF. The CDR3 DNA is TGTGCCATCATGAAGGGGTCGGATTCACCCCTCCACTTT. The rearrangement uses TRBV10-3 and TRBJ1-6; a weak D match, TRBD1 (5 bases). CDR1 ENHRY and CDR2 SYGVKD come from the germline V gene. This CDR3 comprises 13 residues. V gave up 7 bases and J gave up 8 bases, with 12 bases separating them.

The rearrangement links TRBV7-8 to TRBJ2-6; no definite D call. The CDR3 runs 17 residues. V was cut by 2 bases and J by 2 bases, with 13 bases left in between. Germline CDR1 SGHVS, CDR2 FQNEAQ. CDR3 sequence: CASSLLVIGTGANVLTF. DNA of the CDR3: TGTGCCAGCAGCTTACTAGTTATTGGAACTGGGGCCAACGTCCTGACTTTC.

This clonotype was counted a few times. The chain recombines TRBV5-1 with TRBJ2-1; 13 bases are a match to TRBD2. The germline V gene has CDR1 SGHRS and CDR2 YFSETQ. With V trimmed by 0 bases and J by 6 bases, 6 bases remained unmatched. This CDR3 has 17 amino acids. The CDR3 reads CASSLEPGLAGINEQFF. DNA of the CDR3: TGCGCCAGCAGCTTGGAGCCGGGACTAGCGGGGATCAATGAGCAGTTCTTC.

V usage is TRBV29-1 and J usage is TRBJ1-2; tentatively, D is TRBD1 (5 bases). V was clipped by 4 bases and J by 1 base, with 16 bases between them. Germline V lookup: CDR1 SQVTM, CDR2 ANQGSEA. The CDR3 length is 15 residues. In DNA, the CDR3 is TGCAGCGTTGTCGGCAGGGTCCACGATAACTATGGCTACACCTTC. Its translation is CSVVGRVHDNYGYTF.

This clonotype has more than one count but fewer than ten. The rearrangement links TRBV20-1 to TRBJ1-2, with D perhaps TRBD1 (5 bases). CDR3 length: 13 residues. Germline V lookup: CDR1 DFQATT, CDR2 SNEGSKA (reference sequence). V lost 6 bases to trimming and J lost 4 bases, with 15 bases between them. CDR3 DNA: TGCAGTGCCCGGGGCATGAGGGCCTATGGCTACACCTTC. Residues: CSARGMRAYGYTF.

The chain links TRBV9 to TRBJ2-1; D unclear. V lost 0 bases to trimming and J lost 5 bases, with 12 bases between them. Germline V gives CDR1 SGDLS, CDR2 YYNGEE. CDR3 length: 15 amino acids. In nucleotides, the CDR3 is TGTGCCAGCAGCGTAGAGGGTCCAGGAGACAATGAGCAGTTCTTC. Its translation: CASSVEGPGDNEQFF.

This clonotype was counted a few times. The J gene is TRBJ2-6, the V gene TRBV6-1; 7 nucleotides match TRBD1. V lost 5 bases to trimming and J lost 7 bases; unmatched junction nucleotides: 11. From germline, CDR1 is MNHNS and CDR2 SASEGT. This CDR3 comprises 16 residues. Written as DNA, the CDR3 is TGTGCCAGCAGTAAGGGACAGCACCCGACCGCCAACGTCCTGACTTTC. Translated: CASSKGQHPTANVLTF.

This chain joins TRBV10-3 and TRBJ2-1, with 10 nucleotides matching TRBD2. The V gene end was trimmed by 10 bases and the J gene end by 4 bases; junction bases not matched to a gene: 7. CDR1 and CDR2 (germline): ENHRY, SYGVKD. This CDR3 comprises 14 residues. CDR3: CATGTSEPYNEQFF. For the CDR3, the DNA is TGTGCCACTGGGACTAGCGAACCATACAATGAGCAGTTCTTC.

The chain employs TRBV28 and TRBJ2-1; 14 bases are shared with TRBD2. The CDR3 runs 16 residues. The germline V gene has CDR1 MDHEN and CDR2 SYDVKM. The V segment lost 4 bases and the J segment 8 bases; nucleotides outside the gene matches: 7. DNA for the CDR3: TGTGCCAGCAGTTCCATCGGGACTAGCGGGGGTTATGAGCAGTTCTTC. Translating it yields CASSSIGTSGGYEQFF.

The rearrangement links TRBV5-1 to TRBJ2-3; D is ambiguous. There are 15 residues in the CDR3. The germline CDR1 and CDR2 sequences are SGHRS and YFSETQ. Trimming stripped 2 bases from V and 6 bases from J, with 16 bases between. The CDR3 here is CASSLGSTTIDTQYF. DNA of the CDR3: TGCGCCAGCAGCTTAGGTTCGACCACCATCGATACGCAGTATTTT.

Details on this clonotype: A much larger clonotype is one base distant, so this may be a read error. Because the CDR3 is missing its conserved closing phenylalanine or tryptophan, this is likely a read error. V usage is TRBV12-3 or TRBV12-4 and J usage is TRBJ2-5, with D perhaps TRBD1 (6 bases). Trimming took off 6 bases at V and 4 bases at J, with 12 bases between the two ends. There are 13 residues in the CDR3. For the CDR3, the DNA is TGTGCCAGCAGCAACAGGGTGGGAGAGACCCAGTACCTC. It specifies CASSNRVGETQYL.

This chain uses TRBV4-3 with TRBJ2-7; TRBD2 is a possible D gene (6 bases). The CDR3 has 15 amino acids. Trimming left V 1 base short and J 4 bases short, with 14 bases between. CDR1 is LGHNA, CDR2 YSLEER, per germline. CDR3 amino acids: CASSQVRGGSYEQYF. The DNA of the CDR3 is TGCGCCAGCAGCCAAGTTAGGGGAGGTTCGTACGAGCAGTACTTC.

The rearrangement links TRBV12-3 or TRBV12-4 to TRBJ1-5; D is unclear. There are 15 residues in the CDR3. Trimming cost V 4 bases and J 0 bases, with 10 bases left between them. The CDR3 loop is CASSSGVHSNQPQHF. CDR3 nucleotides: TGTGCCAGCAGTTCCGGGGTTCATAGCAATCAGCCCCAGCATTTT.

The chain recombines TRBV4-1 with TRBJ1-1; D remains ambiguous. The CDR3 is 16 residues long. V was clipped by 1 base and J by 2 bases, with 14 bases between them. The V gene's germline CDR1 is MGHRA and CDR2 YSYEKL. The CDR3 protein is CASSQGGNGVNTEAFF. The CDR3, as DNA: TGCGCCAGCAGCCAAGGGGGAAATGGAGTAAACACTGAAGCTTTCTTT.

The V call is TRBV20-1, the J call TRBJ1-1; TRBD1 is a possible D gene (5 bases). Germline V gene lookup returns CDR1 DFQATT and CDR2 SNEGSKA (reference sequence). CDR3 length: 14 residues. V was cut by 0 bases and J by 10 bases, with 18 bases left in between. The CDR3 DNA reads TGCAGTGCTAGAGATCTTGGGGGGGAAGTAGGAGCTTTCTTT. Encoded protein: CSARDLGGEVGAFF.

The CDR3 protein is CASSLKHVRRYGYTF. Here the CDR3 DNA reads TGTGCCAGCAGCCTTAAACACGTACGAAGATATGGCTACACCTTC. The chain is built from TRBV12-3 or TRBV12-4 and TRBJ1-2; D gene unclear. The CDR3 runs 15 residues. With 6 bases removed from V and 5 bases from J, the gap between germline ends came to 19 bases.

In this sample, this clonotype turned up many times. J is TRBJ1-2 and V is TRBV12-3 or TRBV12-4; D is ambiguous. V lost 5 bases to trimming and J lost 5 bases, with 12 bases between them. The CDR3 totals 13 residues. The CDR3 spells CASSPQRSYGYTF. The CDR3 DNA sequence: TGTGCCAGCAGTCCCCAAAGGTCGTATGGCTACACCTTC.